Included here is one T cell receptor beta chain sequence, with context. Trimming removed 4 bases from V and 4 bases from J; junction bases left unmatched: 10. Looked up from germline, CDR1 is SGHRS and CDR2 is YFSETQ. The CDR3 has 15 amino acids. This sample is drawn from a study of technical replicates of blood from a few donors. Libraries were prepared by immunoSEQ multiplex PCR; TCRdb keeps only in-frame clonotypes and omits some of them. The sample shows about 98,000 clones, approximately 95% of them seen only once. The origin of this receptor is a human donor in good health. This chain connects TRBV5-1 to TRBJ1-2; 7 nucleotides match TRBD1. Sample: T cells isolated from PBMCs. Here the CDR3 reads CASSQGGYQTYGYTF. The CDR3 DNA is TGCGCCAGCAGCCAGGGGGGATACCAAACCTATGGCTACACCTTC.